Included here is one T cell receptor (beta chain) sequence, with context. The antigen is undetermined. With a much larger clone just one base away, this may be a read error. The data derive from a study of breast tumors, draining lymph nodes, adjacent tissues. Each CDR3 protein is one row after TCRdb ran MiXCR on the multiplex PCR reads. This table has approximately 150,000 distinct CDR3 sequences, more than 25% appearing once. CDR1 is DFQATT, CDR2 SNEGSKA, per germline (reference sequence). The CDR3 consists of 19 residues. V was clipped by 3 bases and J by 4 bases, with 28 bases between them. Overall study results and limits: The lymph node origin of tumor T cells was framed as consistent with a hypothesis, not demonstrated.

Samples came from axillary lymph nodes draining the breast cancer. V gene TRBV20-1 combines with J gene TRBJ2-1; D might be TRBD1 or TRBD2, each matching 5 bases. This receptor was obtained from a female donor with breast cancer. Some clones in this sample may be carry-over from other donors' samples. Sequencing input: axillary lymph node tissue. The CDR3 reads CSARVVGRGTGSGYNEQFF. The CDR3 nucleotides are TGCAGTGCTAGGGTTGTCGGACGGGGCACGGGTTCGGGTTACAATGAGCAGTTCTTC.